The rows below give T cell receptor beta chains drawn from one sample of a study of shared clonotypes between healthy human individuals. Data came from immunoSEQ multiplex PCR; TCRdb stores just in-frame clones and leaves some out. Among about 2 million clones listed, 85% to 95% were seen once. Sequencing used naive CD4+ T cells sorted from blood. The source is a man between 18 and 29 years old in good health. The CDR3 runs from the conserved cysteine through the conserved F or W. A D gene is named only where the DNA matches it firmly. Clone size is stated in some rows and not others, as once, few, many or a class when expanded.

TRBV7-2,TRBD1,TRBJ2-7,-,CASSFSGTDPYEQYF,TGTGCCAGCAGCTTTTCCGGGACAGACCCCTACGAGCAGTACTTC
TRBV4-3,TRBD2,TRBJ2-2,once,CASSLYGLAGGPGNTGELFF,TGCGCCAGCAGCCTCTACGGATTGGCGGGAGGGCCAGGGAACACCGGGGAGCTGTTTTTT
TRBV11-2,TRBD2,TRBJ2-7,-,CASSLDLRLAGGKLYEQYF,TGTGCCAGCAGCTTAGATTTGCGACTAGCGGGAGGGAAGCTTTACGAGCAGTACTTC
TRBV16,-,TRBJ2-3,-,CASSPRTGGSTDTQYF,TGTGCCAGCAGCCCTCGAACGGGCGGTAGCACAGATACGCAGTATTTT
TRBV11-2,TRBD2,TRBJ2-1,-,CASSLLAGVNEQFF,TGTGCCAGCAGCTTACTAGCGGGAGTAAATGAGCAGTTCTTC
TRBV2,-,TRBJ1-3,-,CASSSDMGARGNTIYF,TGTGCCAGCAGTTCGGATATGGGGGCGCGTGGAAACACCATATATTTT
TRBV6-5,-,TRBJ2-2,-,CASSRTPNTGELFF,TGTGCCAGCAGTAGGACCCCGAACACCGGGGAGCTGTTTTTT
TRBV15,TRBD1,TRBJ2-7,-,CATSRTPGTLGGPADEQYF,TGTGCCACCAGTAGAACTCCAGGGACCCTAGGGGGCCCCGCGGACGAGCAGTACTTC
TRBV30,-,TRBJ1-1,-,CAWGETLTEAFF,TGTGCCTGGGGGGAGACGCTCACTGAAGCTTTCTTT
TRBV6-5,-,TRBJ2-2,-,CASSSRTKSFTGELFF,TGTGCCAGCAGTTCCCGGACCAAATCTTTCACCGGGGAGCTGTTTTTT
TRBV6-5,-,TRBJ1-6,-,CASARASNSPLHF,TGTGCCAGCGCCCGGGCTAGTAATTCACCCCTCCACTTT
TRBV25-1,TRBD1,TRBJ2-7,-,CASQPGQGGEQYF,TGTGCCAGCCAACCGGGACAGGGCGGCGAGCAGTACTTC
TRBV6-1,-,TRBJ1-2,-,CASSVSTGYGYTF,TGTGCCAGCAGTGTGAGCACAGGGTATGGCTACACCTTC
TRBV7-9,-,TRBJ2-2,-,CASSLLRNTGELFF,TGTGCCAGCAGCTTACTGCGGAACACCGGGGAGCTGTTTTTT
TRBV23-1,-,TRBJ2-7,-,CASSQSLSESYEQYF,TGCGCCAGCAGTCAATCGCTCAGTGAGTCCTACGAGCAGTACTTC
TRBV6-1,-,TRBJ2-4,-,CASSPGLAVKNIQYF,TGTGCCAGCAGCCCGGGCCTAGCAGTTAAAAACATTCAGTACTTC
TRBV10-1,TRBD2,TRBJ2-1,-,CASSDGLTSGGATYNEQFF,TGCGCCAGCAGTGATGGATTAACTAGCGGGGGGGCCACCTACAATGAGCAGTTCTTC
TRBV11-2,TRBD2,TRBJ2-1,few,CASSFTSGTEYEQFF,TGTGCCAGCAGCTTCACTAGCGGGACGGAATATGAGCAGTTCTTC
TRBV7-8,-,TRBJ2-1,once,CASSHGQYNEQFF,TGTGCCAGCAGCCACGGACAGTACAATGAGCAGTTCTTC
TRBV5-1,-,TRBJ2-3,-,CASSLVGDTQYF,TGCGCCAGCAGCTTGGTGGGAGATACGCAGTATTTT
TRBV6-6,TRBD1,TRBJ2-7,-,CASTLTGSSYEQYF,TGTGCCAGCACGCTGACAGGGTCCTCCTACGAGCAGTACTTC
TRBV5-1,TRBD2,TRBJ2-1,-,CASNIFPSGGNNEQFF,TGCGCCAGTAACATTTTCCCTAGCGGGGGGAACAATGAGCAGTTCTTC
TRBV5-1,TRBD1,TRBJ2-2,once,CASSPNPGTGEAGELFF,TGCGCCAGCAGCCCCAATCCTGGGACAGGGGAGGCCGGGGAGCTGTTTTTT
TRBV19,-,TRBJ2-2,-,CATSDSGNTGELFF,TGTGCCACTTCGGACAGCGGAAACACCGGGGAGCTGTTTTTT
TRBV18,TRBD1,TRBJ2-7,-,CASSPSPTGAYEQYF,TGTGCCAGCTCACCAAGCCCGACAGGGGCCTACGAGCAGTACTTC
TRBV15,TRBD1,TRBJ1-2,once,CATSRGQGLIGYTF,TGTGCCACCAGCCGCGGACAGGGTCTAATTGGCTACACCTTC
TRBV12-5,-,TRBJ1-4,-,CASGLLMGEKLFF,TGTGCTAGTGGTTTACTGATGGGTGAAAAACTGTTTTTT
TRBV11-1,-,TRBJ2-3,once,CASSWPSTDTQYF,TGTGCCAGCAGCTGGCCGAGCACAGATACGCAGTATTTT
TRBV10-3,TRBD1,TRBJ2-5,-,CAISESGTGGGETQYF,TGTGCCATCAGTGAGTCGGGGACAGGGGGAGGAGAGACCCAGTACTTC
TRBV18,TRBD1,TRBJ1-2,-,CASSPQGAMDYGYTF,TGTGCCAGCTCACCCCAGGGGGCTATGGACTATGGCTACACCTTC
TRBV6-5,-,TRBJ2-6,-,CASGRVSSGANVLTF,TGTGCCAGCGGGCGGGTGAGCTCTGGGGCCAACGTCCTGACTTTC
TRBV7-3,-,TRBJ2-1,once,CASSLTPGASYNEQFF,TGTGCCAGCAGCTTAACTCCAGGAGCGTCCTACAATGAGCAGTTCTTC
TRBV28,-,TRBJ1-2,once,CASSIDTVVLGYTF,TGTGCCAGCAGTATCGATACAGTAGTTCTTGGCTACACCTTC
TRBV28,TRBD1,TRBJ1-1,-,CASSSLLQGEGTEAFF,TGTGCCAGCAGTTCCCTCCTACAGGGGGAGGGGACTGAAGCTTTCTTT
TRBV20-1,-,TRBJ2-1,few,CSADYNEQFF,TGCAGTGCAGACTACAATGAGCAGTTCTTC
TRBV6-5,-,TRBJ1-6,-,CASRTDRGRESPLHF,TGTGCCAGCCGAACCGACCGGGGCCGGGAATCGCCCCTCCACTTT
TRBV5-1,-,TRBJ2-7,-,CASSLAVTGYEQYF,TGCGCCAGCAGCTTGGCCGTAACGGGCTACGAGCAGTACTTC
TRBV10-2,TRBD1,TRBJ2-5,-,CASIDGQGETQYF,TGCGCCAGTATAGATGGACAGGGTGAGACCCAGTACTTC
TRBV7-9,-,TRBJ1-1,-,CASSLLETEAFF,TGTGCCAGCAGCTTACTGGAGACTGAAGCTTTCTTT
TRBV5-1,TRBD1,TRBJ1-1,-,CASSLTQTGGQGEAFF,TGCGCCAGCAGCCTAACTCAAACAGGGGGCCAGGGTGAAGCTTTCTTT
TRBV15,TRBD2,TRBJ2-7,-,CATSRGLGLAGREGSYEQYF,TGTGCCACCAGCAGGGGCCTTGGACTAGCGGGACGCGAAGGCTCCTACGAGCAGTACTTC
TRBV4-1,-,TRBJ1-4,few,CASSPDWGTTNEKLFF,TGCGCCAGCAGCCCCGATTGGGGTACAACTAATGAAAAACTGTTTTTT
TRBV28,-,TRBJ1-2,once,CASSSGSIRHDGYTF,TGTGCCAGCAGTTCAGGTTCCATACGGCATGATGGCTACACCTTC
TRBV5-1,-,TRBJ2-2,-,CASSLVTVRGGELFF,TGCGCCAGCAGCTTGGTAACGGTGAGGGGCGGGGAGCTGTTTTTT
TRBV19,-,TRBJ2-7,-,CASSIEAGLSYEQYF,TGTGCCAGTAGTATAGAAGCGGGTCTTTCCTACGAGCAGTACTTC
TRBV6-4,TRBD2,TRBJ2-7,-,CASSRRGGLDEQYF,TGTGCCAGCAGTCGCCGGGGGGGGCTTGACGAGCAGTACTTC
TRBV7-9,TRBD2,TRBJ2-7,-,CASSLGVGAGGYEQYF,TGTGCCAGCAGCTTAGGCGTAGGAGCGGGAGGGTACGAGCAGTACTTC
TRBV2,TRBD1,TRBJ1-4,-,CASRNFGQVELFF,TGTGCCAGCAGAAACTTCGGACAGGTTGAACTGTTTTTT